Described below is a single T cell receptor beta chain sequence and its context. Its antigen is not identified. There are 15 residues in the CDR3. Germline V gene lookup returns CDR1 MNHEY and CDR2 SVGEGT. The germline V and J ends were trimmed by 2 bases and 5 bases, with 12 bases remaining between them. The repertoire was sequenced with immunoSEQ multiplex PCR; TCRdb's copy has only in-frame clones and lacks some. This table has tens of thousands of clones, 70% to 90% appearing once. This record comes from a study of T cell responses to AZD1222 COVID-19 vaccine. Findings of the study overall: Clonal diversity may have been underestimated, and the donors were mostly white British, with more females than males.

The sequencing here drew on peripheral blood, taken on day 0 of AZD1222 vaccination. The sequence was obtained from an adult in good health. This rearrangement joins TRBV6-2 or TRBV6-3 to TRBJ2-2, with D possibly matching TRBD1 (5 bases). For the CDR3, the DNA is TGTGCCAGCAGTTACGGCAGGGTTTGGACCGGGGAGCTGTTTTTT. This sequence encodes CASSYGRVWTGELFF.